This record looks at one T cell receptor beta chain sequence and its context. Antigen unknown. The data originate from a study of blood T cells in healthy people across ages. Overall study: Through template switching, about one barcoded beta molecule was captured per two T cells, as measured in model experiments.

Findings and caveats of the study: Measured against age, TCR beta diversity per million T cells decreased in a roughly linear manner.

Alongside a J-beta primer mix, a sample-barcoded 5' primer served in a second PCR lasting roughly 6 to 11 cycles. TCRdb processed the 5' RACE reads anew with MiXCR; each CDR3 protein has one entry. The profile covers some 900,000 distinct CDR3 sequences, with more than 25% appearing a single time and 15% to 20% taken by the ten largest. This CDR3 is built from 11 residues. V was pared by 11 bases and J by 5 bases, with 12 bases between. The germline V gene has CDR1 SEHNR and CDR2 FQNEAQ (reference sequence). The clonotype comes from a woman of 80 years or more in good health. The source material was blood. J is TRBJ1-1 and V is TRBV7-9; D is undetermined. In nucleotides, the CDR3 is TGTGCCGCGGGCCTCTGGACTGAAGCTTTCTTT. The encoded protein is CAAGLWTEAFF.